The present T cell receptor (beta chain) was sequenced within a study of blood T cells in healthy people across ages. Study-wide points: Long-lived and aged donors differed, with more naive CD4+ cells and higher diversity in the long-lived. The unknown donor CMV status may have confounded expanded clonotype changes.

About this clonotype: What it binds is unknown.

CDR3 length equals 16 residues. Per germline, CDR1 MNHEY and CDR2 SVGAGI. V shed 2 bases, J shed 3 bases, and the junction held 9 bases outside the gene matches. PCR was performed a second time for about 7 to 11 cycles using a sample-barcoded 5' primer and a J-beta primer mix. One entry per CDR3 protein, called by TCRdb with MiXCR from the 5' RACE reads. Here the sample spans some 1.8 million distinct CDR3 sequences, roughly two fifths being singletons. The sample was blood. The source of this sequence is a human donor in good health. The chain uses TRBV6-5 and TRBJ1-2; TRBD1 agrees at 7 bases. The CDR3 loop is CASSYTRDRFHYGYTF. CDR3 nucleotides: TGTGCCAGCAGTTACACGCGGGACAGATTCCACTATGGCTACACCTTC.